A selection of T cell receptor beta chains follows, all from one sample in a study of cytomegalovirus exposure and HLA in healthy donors. Method: immunoSEQ multiplex PCR; TCRdb's copy keeps in-frame clones and lacks some. Of some 130,000 clones in the sample, about 61% were seen once. Sequenced: PBMCs. Receptor source: a woman aged 40-49 years in good health and CMV-seronegative. Both conserved end residues are part of each CDR3. The D gene is left open where the match is weak. Size is stated for part of the rows, as once, few or many counts, or as a class when the clone is expanded.

D gene: -; clone size: -; J gene: TRBJ2-2; V gene: TRBV10-2; CDR3 DNA: TGCGCCAGCAGTGAAGATCTAGCTTACACCGGGGAGCTGTTTTTT; CDR3 protein: CASSEDLAYTGELFF
D gene: -; clone size: -; J gene: TRBJ2-3; V gene: TRBV7-2; CDR3 DNA: TGTGCCAGCAATATTTTCGGGCTACAGGGACCAGATACGCAGTATTTT; CDR3 protein: CASNIFGLQGPDTQYF
D gene: TRBD1; clone size: -; J gene: TRBJ2-7; V gene: TRBV27; CDR3 DNA: TGTGCCAGCAGTCGGGGACAGGTGGGATCCGAGCAGTACTTC; CDR3 protein: CASSRGQVGSEQYF
D gene: -; clone size: -; J gene: TRBJ1-4; V gene: TRBV28; CDR3 DNA: TGTGCCAGCAGTATATCGACAGGTCCCTCAACTAATGAAAAACTGTTTTTT; CDR3 protein: CASSISTGPSTNEKLFF
D gene: TRBD2; clone size: -; J gene: TRBJ2-3; V gene: TRBV5-1; CDR3 DNA: TGCGCCAGCAGCTTGGGCTCTAGCGGGGGCACAGATACGCAGTATTTT; CDR3 protein: CASSLGSSGGTDTQYF
D gene: TRBD1; clone size: -; J gene: TRBJ1-6; V gene: TRBV30; CDR3 DNA: TGTGCCTGGAGTGTACGACAGGGACATTCACCCCTCCACTTT; CDR3 protein: CAWSVRQGHSPLHF
D gene: TRBD1; clone size: -; J gene: TRBJ1-3; V gene: TRBV28; CDR3 DNA: TGTGCCAGCAGTTTGCGGACAGGGGAACGAGGAAACACCATATATTTT; CDR3 protein: CASSLRTGERGNTIYF
D gene: TRBD1; clone size: few; J gene: TRBJ2-3; V gene: TRBV29-1; CDR3 DNA: TGCAGCGTCCCGGACAGGCCCACAGATACGCAGTATTTT; CDR3 protein: CSVPDRPTDTQYF
D gene: -; clone size: few; J gene: TRBJ1-2; V gene: TRBV25-1; CDR3 DNA: TGTGCCAGCAGTGCCTTCGACAGGTTGGGAGGCTACACCTTC; CDR3 protein: CASSAFDRLGGYTF
D gene: TRBD1; clone size: -; J gene: TRBJ1-1; V gene: TRBV7-9; CDR3 DNA: TGTGCCAGCAGGCCCACAGGGGTCGAAGCTTTCTTT; CDR3 protein: CASRPTGVEAFF
D gene: -; clone size: -; J gene: TRBJ2-7; V gene: TRBV28; CDR3 DNA: TGTGCCAGCAGTTTATGGGAGGGGTACGAGCAGTACTTC; CDR3 protein: CASSLWEGYEQYF
D gene: -; clone size: -; J gene: TRBJ1-5; V gene: TRBV11-3; CDR3 DNA: TGTGCCAGCAGCTCGCGGGACGGGTTCCTCAATCAGCCCCAGCATTTT; CDR3 protein: CASSSRDGFLNQPQHF
D gene: -; clone size: -; J gene: TRBJ2-5; V gene: TRBV27; CDR3 DNA: TGTGCCAGCAGTCGGGGGTACCAAGAGACCCAGTACTTC; CDR3 protein: CASSRGYQETQYF
D gene: TRBD2; clone size: -; J gene: TRBJ2-3; V gene: TRBV5-4; CDR3 DNA: TGTGCCAGCAGCGCGGGGGGAAGCACAGATACGCAGTATTTT; CDR3 protein: CASSAGGSTDTQYF
D gene: -; clone size: -; J gene: TRBJ2-6; V gene: TRBV4-1; CDR3 DNA: TGCGCCAGCAGCCAAGAAAGTGGCGGGGGCGTACGATCTGGGGCCAACGTCCTGACTTTC; CDR3 protein: CASSQESGGGVRSGANVLTF
D gene: -; clone size: -; J gene: TRBJ2-3; V gene: TRBV7-3; CDR3 DNA: TGTGCCAGCAGCTTAACCGGTAGCACAGATACGCAGTATTTT; CDR3 protein: CASSLTGSTDTQYF
D gene: -; clone size: -; J gene: TRBJ1-1; V gene: TRBV11-1; CDR3 DNA: TGTGCCTCTAATGGAGGAGGGTCTCAAACTGAAGCTTTCTTT; CDR3 protein: CASNGGGSQTEAFF
D gene: -; clone size: -; J gene: TRBJ2-6; V gene: TRBV10-2; CDR3 DNA: TGCGCCAGCAGTGAAGGACTTTTCTCTGGGGCCAACGTCCTGACTTTC; CDR3 protein: CASSEGLFSGANVLTF
D gene: TRBD1; clone size: -; J gene: TRBJ1-1; V gene: TRBV5-6; CDR3 DNA: TGTGCCAGCAGCTTGAATGGACAGGGGGCGGTTAATGAAGCTTTCTTT; CDR3 protein: CASSLNGQGAVNEAFF
D gene: TRBD2; clone size: -; J gene: TRBJ2-5; V gene: TRBV6-1; CDR3 DNA: TGTGCCAGCCGCCCCGGGACTAGCGTAAAGACCCAGTACTTC; CDR3 protein: CASRPGTSVKTQYF
D gene: TRBD2; clone size: -; J gene: TRBJ2-1; V gene: TRBV27; CDR3 DNA: TGTGCCAGCAGTTTATTACTCGATCGGCGGGAGGGAACTCGCTACAATGAGCAGTTCTTC; CDR3 protein: CASSLLLDRREGTRYNEQFF
D gene: TRBD1; clone size: few; J gene: TRBJ2-2; V gene: TRBV30; CDR3 DNA: TGTGCCTGGAGTGTACGAGTGACAGGGTTCACCGGGGAGCTGTTTTTT; CDR3 protein: CAWSVRVTGFTGELFF
D gene: TRBD2; clone size: -; J gene: TRBJ2-7; V gene: TRBV6-1; CDR3 DNA: TGTGCCGGGGGAGCTAGCGGGAGGAGCTCCTACGAGCAGTACTTC; CDR3 protein: CAGGASGRSSYEQYF
D gene: -; clone size: once; J gene: TRBJ2-7; V gene: TRBV30; CDR3 DNA: TGTGCCTGGAATTCCGCCTACGAGCAGTACTTC; CDR3 protein: CAWNSAYEQYF
D gene: TRBD1; clone size: -; J gene: TRBJ2-2; V gene: TRBV11-1; CDR3 DNA: TGTGCCAGCATCACCGGGACAGGGGGCACCGGGGAGCTGTTTTTT; CDR3 protein: CASITGTGGTGELFF
D gene: TRBD1; clone size: few; J gene: TRBJ2-2; V gene: TRBV30; CDR3 DNA: TGTGCCTGGGGTACAGGGGATGGCGCCGGGGAGCTGTTTTTT; CDR3 protein: CAWGTGDGAGELFF
D gene: -; clone size: -; J gene: TRBJ1-2; V gene: TRBV4-3; CDR3 DNA: TGCGCCAGCAGCCAAGCATTGAGTGGAGCGTACTATGGCTACACCTTC; CDR3 protein: CASSQALSGAYYGYTF
D gene: TRBD1; clone size: few; J gene: TRBJ1-4; V gene: TRBV18; CDR3 DNA: TGTGCCAGCTCAACGCGATCGGAAGGGACAGGGAAAAATGAAAAACTGTTTTTT; CDR3 protein: CASSTRSEGTGKNEKLFF
D gene: TRBD1; clone size: -; J gene: TRBJ1-1; V gene: TRBV30; CDR3 DNA: TGTGCCTGGAGTCGACAGGGGGACACTGAAGCTTTCTTT; CDR3 protein: CAWSRQGDTEAFF
D gene: -; clone size: -; J gene: TRBJ1-5; V gene: TRBV9; CDR3 DNA: TGTGCCAGCAGCGTAGGTCAGAGCAATCAGCCCCAGCATTTT; CDR3 protein: CASSVGQSNQPQHF
D gene: -; clone size: -; J gene: TRBJ2-2; V gene: TRBV7-3; CDR3 DNA: TGTGCCAGCAGCACATACACCGGGGAGCTGTTTTTT; CDR3 protein: CASSTYTGELFF
D gene: TRBD1; clone size: -; J gene: TRBJ1-2; V gene: TRBV19; CDR3 DNA: TGTGCCAGTAGTTGGACAGGGACTAACTATGGCTACACCTTC; CDR3 protein: CASSWTGTNYGYTF
D gene: -; clone size: -; J gene: TRBJ1-5; V gene: TRBV27; CDR3 DNA: TGTGCCAGCAGTTTATCGTTTTCAGGGGCAGGAGGAAATCAGCCCCAGCATTTT; CDR3 protein: CASSLSFSGAGGNQPQHF
D gene: -; clone size: -; J gene: TRBJ1-1; V gene: TRBV20-1; CDR3 DNA: TGCAGTGCGGGGACAATCGAAGCTTTCTTT; CDR3 protein: CSAGTIEAFF
D gene: -; clone size: -; J gene: TRBJ2-7; V gene: TRBV7-2; CDR3 DNA: TGTGCCAGCAGCCCGGGGTGGGAGCAGTACTTC; CDR3 protein: CASSPGWEQYF
D gene: TRBD1; clone size: -; J gene: TRBJ1-2; V gene: TRBV19; CDR3 DNA: TGTGCCAGTAGTATGACAGGGGCCGTCGACTATGGCTACACCTTC; CDR3 protein: CASSMTGAVDYGYTF
D gene: TRBD1; clone size: -; J gene: TRBJ2-2; V gene: TRBV6-5; CDR3 DNA: TGTGCCAGCAGAACAGGACAGGGAACCGGGGAGCTGTTTTTT; CDR3 protein: CASRTGQGTGELFF
D gene: -; clone size: -; J gene: TRBJ1-2; V gene: TRBV11-1; CDR3 DNA: TGTGCCAGCAGCCAACAGGGTGACGGCTACACCTTC; CDR3 protein: CASSQQGDGYTF
D gene: TRBD1; clone size: -; J gene: TRBJ2-1; V gene: TRBV5-6; CDR3 DNA: TGTGCCAGCAGCCGGGACAGGGGGGGTGATGAGCAGTTCTTC; CDR3 protein: CASSRDRGGDEQFF
D gene: -; clone size: -; J gene: TRBJ1-1; V gene: TRBV12-5; CDR3 DNA: TGTGCTAGTGAATCGTCAGGGCGGTCGTTCTTGGGGACTGAAGCTTTCTTT; CDR3 protein: CASESSGRSFLGTEAFF
D gene: TRBD1; clone size: once; J gene: TRBJ1-3; V gene: TRBV5-4; CDR3 DNA: TGTGCCAGCAGCGATGACAGGGGGAGCTCTGGAAACACCATATATTTT; CDR3 protein: CASSDDRGSSGNTIYF